The source of this T cell receptor (beta chain) is a study of cytomegalovirus exposure and HLA in healthy donors (dated by TCRdb to about 2017). For context, the study as a whole: According to a later analysis, one platform produced both the approximately 110 validation repertoires and the 730 or so repertoires of the first cohort. The aim of the study was to test whether cataloging public T cell receptors could identify signatures of past pathogen exposure. To predict cytomegalovirus infection status, the study brought together high-throughput TCR immunosequencing, statistical association of individual TCRs with disease status, and machine learning. Along with the approximately 700-subject first cohort, a separate validation cohort of over a hundred different subjects was used.

This clone was detected only a few times. Its binding antigen is unknown. Base qualities were left out, and no much larger clone turns up one base away. The donors were included in the validation cohort of some 120 subjects, a group kept apart from the approximately 700-subject first cohort. The paper as a whole reports these results and caveats: Most TCR sequences were seen in very few donors, while some public TCRs were found in many individuals. Of the cluster scores, about 94% were above 0 in a later analysis, which found that TCRs clustered in the first cohort also tended to co-occur in the approximately 110 validation repertoires. Three of the identified cytomegalovirus-associated TCR beta chains were confirmed in vitro to be specific for cytomegalovirus antigens. The authors suggested that the approach could potentially be extended to other disease states and immunological phenotypes. The study listed 164 TCR beta chains as associated with cytomegalovirus. A later analysis had no HLA typing for the validation cohort, so co-occurrence there was scored across all 120 or so repertoires. The classifier was reported to diagnose cytomegalovirus status with high specificity and sensitivity in both the original and validation cohorts.

Library prep was done by the immunoSEQ multiplex PCR assay. Concerning the study's data processing: A statistical classification framework was developed to diagnose cytomegalovirus status using the catalog of TCR beta chain sequences. TCRdb provides this immuneACCESS table in a form limited to in-frame rearrangements. Some clones are lacking; in checked studies, under half of them reflect an unresolved V gene, and why the rest are absent is not known. From that table come the V and J calls and clone size; the DNA was used to work out D and trimming. This sample has more than 50,000 clones in its table, and about 95% of those were observed once. The ten largest clones capture approximately 2.3% of the sample. V is pruned by 3 bases and J by 7 bases, leaving 5 bases of the junction without a gene match. From the cysteine through the phenylalanine, the CDR3 covers 15 amino acids. CDR3 DNA is the only sequence kept; it has 45 bases, read in frame from the first base. CDR1 and CDR2 are drawn from the germline V gene (reference sequence): LNHNV, YYDKDF.

Sequencing used PBMCs. This TCR derives from a man younger than 35 in good health and CMV-seronegative. The chain was built from TRBV15 and TRBJ2-2; a stretch of 10 junction bases matches TRBD2. This receptor carries the CDR3 CATSSPGTSVGELFF. The DNA sequence is given as TGTGCCACCAGCAGCCCCGGGACTAGCGTCGGGGAGCTGTTTTTT.